Below, 25 T cell receptor beta chains from the same sample are listed, as sequenced in a study of CD8+ T cells in alopecia areata. Documented treatment: oral pan-JAK inhibitor, 5-10 mg twice daily. In each case, RNA was isolated and then reverse transcribed into cDNA as the sequencing template. Sequencing used immunoSEQ multiplex PCR; TCRdb keeps in-frame clones, though not all of them. The table shows around 100,000 clones, with 50% to 60% occurring only once. The material sequenced was CD8+ T cells sorted from blood, taken at roughly week 58, from a patient treated with tofacitinib. These receptors were obtained from a human donor with alopecia areata.

The chain has TRBV5-1 and TRBJ2-7, with D maybe TRBD1 (6 bases). Trimming took 4 bases from V and 3 from J, leaving 14 bases between them. This CDR3 contains 14 residues. Per germline, CDR1 SGHRS and CDR2 YFSETQ. In DNA, the CDR3 is TGCGCCAGCAGCACCCTTGGGACAAACTACGAGCAGTACTTC. The encoded protein is CASSTLGTNYEQYF.

The rearrangement uses TRBV4-2 and TRBJ2-5, with 9 bases lining up with TRBD2. The CDR3 consists of 14 residues. The junction had 3 bases not matched to a gene; V was cut back by 4 bases and J by 3 bases. The germline V gene encodes CDR1 LGHNA and CDR2 YNFKEQ. The CDR3 DNA reads TGTGCCAGCAGCCTCATAGCGGGGGAAGAGACCCAGTACTTC. Its translation: CASSLIAGEETQYF.

V usage is TRBV12-2 and J usage is TRBJ2-7; the table gives TRBD2 as D, unverified against the DNA. TRBV12-2 has pseudogene status. The CDR3 is made up of 14 amino acids. CDR3 protein: CASRPSGDSYEQYF. The CDR3 DNA reads TGTGCAAGTCGCCCTAGCGGGGACTCCTACGAGCAGTACTTC.

The chain uses TRBV29-1 and TRBJ1-4, with TRBD1 matching 7 bases. Germline V gene lookup returns CDR1 SQVTM and CDR2 ANQGSEA. The V gene end was trimmed by 7 bases and the J gene end by 7 bases; junction bases not matched to a gene: 9. CDR3 length: 13 residues. The CDR3 spells CSAWTGTGEKLFF. In DNA, the CDR3 is TGCAGCGCCTGGACAGGCACGGGTGAAAAACTGTTTTTT.

The chain links TRBV7-6 to TRBJ2-1; no clear D gene. The CDR3 has 13 residues. Trimming stripped 5 bases from V and 2 bases from J, with 7 bases between. CDR1 and CDR2 (germline): SGHVS, FNYEAQ. CDR3 protein: CASSTRTYNEQFF. The CDR3 DNA reads TGTGCCAGCAGCACCCGGACCTACAATGAGCAGTTCTTC. The whole variable domain, remainder taken from reference TRBV7-6 and TRBJ2-1, is GAGVSQSPRYKVTKRGQDVALRCDPISGHVSLYWYRQALGQGPEFLTYFNYEAQQDKSGLPNDRFSAERPEGSISTLTIQRTEQRDSAMYRCASSTRTYNEQFFGPGTRLTVL.

The V and J genes are TRBV6-1 and TRBJ1-1; 7 bases fit TRBD1. V was clipped by 4 bases and J by 11 bases; unmatched bases: 10. Germline values: CDR1 MNHNS, CDR2 SASEGT. This CDR3 spans 13 amino acids. CDR3: CASSGPPGRGAFF. The CDR3 nucleotides read TGTGCCAGCAGTGGACCCCCCGGCAGGGGGGCTTTCTTT.

The chain links TRBV11-2 to TRBJ2-7; D possibly corresponds to TRBD2 (6 bases). V gave up 6 bases and J gave up 4 bases, with 16 bases separating them. Germline assignment: CDR1 SGHAT and CDR2 FQNNGV. This CDR3 is built from 14 residues. Written as DNA, the CDR3 is TGTGCCAGCAGAACCCCGGGGAGGTCGTACGAGCAGTACTTC. Protein: CASRTPGRSYEQYF.

The chain is built from TRBV2 and TRBJ1-2; the D is unclear. Trimming stripped 7 bases from V and 5 bases from J, with 11 bases between. The V gene's germline CDR1 is SNHLY and CDR2 FYNNEI. This CDR3 has 12 amino acids. The CDR3 region has the DNA TGTGCCAGCATCCCCTCAGTATATGGCTACACCTTC. Its protein product is CASIPSVYGYTF.

Concerning this clone itself: The junction departs from germline at one end; a sequencing error may be responsible. The same CDR3 can be traced to other DNA sequences in this sample. V and J are TRBV4-1 and TRBJ2-7; TRBD2 matches 7 bases. The CDR3 totals 11 residues. The germline V gene encodes CDR1 MGHRA and CDR2 YSYEKL. CDR3 amino acids: CASSGGDEQYF. Written as DNA, the CDR3 is TGCGCCAGCAGTGGGGGGGATGAGCAATACTTC.

This chain joins TRBV18 and TRBJ1-5, with D unclear. V lost 6 bases to trimming and J lost 2 bases, with 11 bases between them. This CDR3 spans 14 amino acids. Germline values: CDR1 KGHSH, CDR2 LQKENI. The CDR3 reads CASSGGMGNQPQHF. In DNA form, the CDR3 reads TGTGCCAGCTCCGGCGGGATGGGCAATCAGCCCCAGCATTTT.

The chain recombines TRBV7-9 with TRBJ1-6, with 7 nucleotides matching TRBD1. The CDR3 covers 17 residues. V was clipped by 5 bases and J by 15 bases; unmatched bases: 22. The germline V gene encodes CDR1 SEHNR and CDR2 FQNEAQ (reference sequence). The CDR3 loop is CASSILTGQANDAYLHF. CDR3 sequence (DNA): TGTGCCAGCAGCATCTTAACTGGACAGGCGAACGACGCGTACCTCCACTTT.

V is TRBV30 and J is TRBJ1-6, with D uncertain. The CDR3 length is 14 residues. The germline V and J ends were trimmed by 4 bases and 6 bases, with 13 bases remaining between them. From germline, CDR1 is GTSNPN and CDR2 SVGIG (reference sequence). CDR3 bases: TGTGCCTGGATTAGCGAGGAGAGTAATTCACCCCTCCACTTT. Protein product: CAWISEESNSPLHF. Full variable domain (missing parts from reference TRBV30 and TRBJ1-6): SQTIHQWPATLVQPVGSPLSLECTVEGTSNPNLYWYRQAAGRGLQLLFYSVGIGQISSEVPQNLSASRPQDRQFILSSKKLLLSDSGFYLCAWISEESNSPLHFGNGTRLTVT.

The chain combines TRBV30 with TRBJ2-2; 7 bases map to TRBD1. Germline V gene lookup returns CDR1 GTSNPN and CDR2 SVGIG (reference sequence). CDR3 size: 15 residues. J lost 5 bases, V lost 3 bases, and 9 bases had no gene match. The chain's CDR3 is CAWSPDRATTGELFF. CDR3 coding DNA: TGTGCCTGGAGCCCCGACAGGGCGACGACCGGGGAGCTGTTTTTT.

V gene TRBV29-1 combines with J gene TRBJ1-2; the D gene is possibly TRBD1 (6 bases). The germline CDR1 and CDR2 sequences are SQVTM and ANQGSEA. The V and J ends lost 0 bases and 5 bases respectively, with 13 bases between them. The CDR3 has 14 residues. CDR3: CSVEEAGAKYGYTF. CDR3 in DNA: TGCAGCGTTGAAGAGGCAGGGGCGAAGTATGGCTACACCTTC. The whole variable domain, filled in from reference TRBV29-1 and TRBJ1-2, reads SAVISQKPSRDICQRGTSLTIQCQVDSQVTMMFWYRQQPGQSLTLIATANQGSEATYESGFVIDKFPISRPNLTFSTLTVSNMSPEDSSIYLCSVEEAGAKYGYTFGSGTRLTVV.

This clone was observed a single time. The V gene is TRBV19, the J gene TRBJ1-2; D call uncertain. V lost 5 bases and J lost 3, with 10 bases in between. In germline, CDR1 is LNHDA, CDR2 SQIVND (reference sequence). The CDR3 has 13 amino acids. CDR3 amino acids: CASSLGSYYGYTF. Here the CDR3 DNA reads TGTGCCAGTAGTCTGGGGTCCTACTATGGCTACACCTTC.

In its sample, this clone was seen a few times. The chain couples TRBV5-1 to TRBJ2-6; 8 bases match TRBD1. The J segment lost 3 bases and the V segment lost 4 bases, leaving 9 bases of the junction unmatched. There are 17 residues in the CDR3. Germline CDR1 is SGHRS and CDR2 is YFSETQ. Here the CDR3 reads CASSEQGASIGANVLTF. In nucleotides, the CDR3 is TGCGCCAGCAGCGAGCAGGGGGCTAGTATTGGGGCCAACGTCCTGACTTTC.

This chain uses TRBV20-1 with TRBJ2-7, with D unclear. From germline, CDR1 is DFQATT and CDR2 SNEGSKA (reference sequence). V was clipped by 0 bases and J by 4 bases, with 4 bases between them. The CDR3 spans 11 residues. In DNA form, the CDR3 reads TGCAGTGCTAGAGAGGTATACGAGCAGTACTTC. Residues: CSAREVYEQYF.

This chain links TRBV2 with TRBJ2-2, with 9 bases matching TRBD2. CDR1 SNHLY and CDR2 FYNNEI come from the germline V gene. V gave up 7 bases and J gave up 5 bases; unmatched junction bases: 8. This CDR3 region has 15 residues. The CDR3 region is CASTEGLAGTGELFF. CDR3 sequence (DNA): TGTGCCAGCACCGAGGGGCTAGCGGGGACCGGGGAGCTGTTTTTT. The whole variable domain, filled in from reference TRBV2 and TRBJ2-2, reads EPEVTQTPSHQVTQMGQEVILRCVPISNHLYFYWYRQILGQKVEFLVSFYNNEISEKSEIFDDQFSVERPDGSNFTLKIRSTKLEDSAMYFCASTEGLAGTGELFFGEGSRLTVL.

In the case of this clone: Other DNA sequences in the sample encode the same CDR3. The chain combines TRBV5-6 with TRBJ2-5, with D perhaps matching TRBD1 or TRBD2 (5 bases each). With 4 bases removed from V and 1 base from J, the gap between germline ends came to 17 bases. The CDR3 sequence is 16 residues long. Germline lookup yields CDR1 SGHDT and CDR2 YYEEEE. The CDR3 DNA reads as TGTGCCAGCAGCCTCCCGTCGTCCGGGGCCCAAGAGACCCAGTACTTC. Translated: CASSLPSSGAQETQYF.

This chain uses TRBV4-1 with TRBJ2-2; 11 nucleotides agree with TRBD2. CDR1 is MGHRA, CDR2 YSYEKL, per germline. CDR3 length equals 16 residues. V dropped 6 bases and J dropped 0; count of bases not matched to a gene: 3. The DNA for the CDR3 is TGCGCCAGCAGTCAACTAGCGGGGGCGAACACCGGGGAGCTGTTTTTT. This sequence encodes CASSQLAGANTGELFF.

The genes are TRBV7-3 and TRBJ2-6; maybe TRBD1 (5 bases). The CDR3 has 16 residues. Trimming cost V 5 bases and J 0 bases, with 11 bases left between them. The V gene's germline CDR1 is SGHTA and CDR2 FQGTGA. CDR3 in amino acids: CASSLGHYSGANVLTF. For the CDR3, the DNA is TGTGCCAGCAGCCTCGGACACTACTCTGGGGCCAACGTCCTGACTTTC.

The CDR3 here is CASSVYPFDTQYF. The CDR3 bases are TGTGCCAGCAGCGTTTACCCCTTCGATACGCAGTATTTT. V usage is TRBV9 and J usage is TRBJ2-3; D call uncertain. Germline values: CDR1 SGDLS, CDR2 YYNGEE. Between the trimmed V and J ends, which lost 2 bases and 6 bases, there was a span of 10 bases. This CDR3 comprises 13 residues.

The chain couples TRBV2 to TRBJ2-1; 10 nucleotides agree with TRBD2. The CDR3 sequence is 15 residues long. V trimming: 5 bases; J trimming: 6 bases; junction bases outside the gene matches: 7. Germline V gives CDR1 SNHLY, CDR2 FYNNEI. The CDR3 coding sequence is TGTGCCAGCAGTCCCAGCGGGGGGGCCGTCAATGAGCAGTTCTTC. This gives the protein CASSPSGGAVNEQFF.

This chain connects TRBV7-9 to TRBJ1-5; no clear D. The germline V gene encodes CDR1 SEHNR and CDR2 FQNEAQ (reference sequence). CDR3 size: 12 residues. V shed 8 bases and J shed 0 bases, with 5 bases lying between them. CDR3 sequence (DNA): TGTGCCAGCGCAGATAGCAATCAGCCCCAGCATTTT. Its protein is CASADSNQPQHF.

The chain links TRBV30 to TRBJ1-3; 7 bases map to TRBD1. The CDR3 totals 16 residues. The J segment lost 2 bases and the V segment lost 4 bases, leaving 11 bases of the junction unmatched. Germline CDR1 and CDR2: GTSNPN and SVGIG (reference sequence). In DNA form, the CDR3 reads TGTGCCTGGAACGGGACTCCCGGGACAGCTGGAAACACCATATATTTT. Its protein is CAWNGTPGTAGNTIYF.